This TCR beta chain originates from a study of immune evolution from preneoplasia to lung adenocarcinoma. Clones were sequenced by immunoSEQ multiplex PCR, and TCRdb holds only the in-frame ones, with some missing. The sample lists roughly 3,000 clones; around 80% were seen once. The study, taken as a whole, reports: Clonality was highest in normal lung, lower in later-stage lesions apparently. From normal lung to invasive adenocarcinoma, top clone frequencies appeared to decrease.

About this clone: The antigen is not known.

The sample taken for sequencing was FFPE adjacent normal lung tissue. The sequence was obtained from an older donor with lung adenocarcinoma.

The CDR3 loop reads CASSRAGTSAYEQYF. The CDR3 DNA follows: TGTGCCAGCAGCCGCGCCGGGACTAGCGCCTACGAGCAGTACTTC. The chain carries TRBV11-3 and TRBJ2-7; 10 nucleotides match TRBD2. Unmatched junction bases numbered 6, after V lost 5 bases and J lost 2 bases. The CDR3 is 15 amino acids. CDR1 SGHNT and CDR2 YENEEA come from the germline V gene.